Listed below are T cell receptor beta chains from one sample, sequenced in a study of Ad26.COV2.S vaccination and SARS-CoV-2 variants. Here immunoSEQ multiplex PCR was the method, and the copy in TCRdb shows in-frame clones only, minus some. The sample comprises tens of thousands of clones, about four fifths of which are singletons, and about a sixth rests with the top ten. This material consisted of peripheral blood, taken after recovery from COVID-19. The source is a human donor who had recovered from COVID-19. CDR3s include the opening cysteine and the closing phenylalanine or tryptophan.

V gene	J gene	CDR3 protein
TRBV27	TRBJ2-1	CASSLGGTSSGNEQFF
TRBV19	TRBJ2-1	CASSIDSSASVSLEQFF
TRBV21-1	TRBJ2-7	CASSKLHLTRYEQYF
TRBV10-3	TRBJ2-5	CAISELAVQETQYF
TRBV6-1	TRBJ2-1	CASSERSGGYNEQFF
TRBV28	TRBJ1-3	CASSPPFGSSGNTIYF
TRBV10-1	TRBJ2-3	CASSESRGWKTDTQYF
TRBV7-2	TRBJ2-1	CASSQTIGTSGRAGNEQFF
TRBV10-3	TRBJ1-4	CAISGNGEKLFF
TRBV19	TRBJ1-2	CASRGDRDNYGYTF
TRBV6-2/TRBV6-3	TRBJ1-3	CASSYSTGTGNTIYF
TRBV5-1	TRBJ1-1	CASSSGQPTEAFF
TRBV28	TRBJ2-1	CASSMDRGLVFF
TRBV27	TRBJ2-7	CASSLRSPSDRVRYEQYF
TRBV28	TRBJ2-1	CASSFVRQGNEQFF
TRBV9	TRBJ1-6	CASSEWRGGIYNSPLHF
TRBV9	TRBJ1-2	CASSHNRDREINGYTF
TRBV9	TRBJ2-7	CASSERTYSYEQYF
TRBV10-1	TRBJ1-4	CASSESGHRSSNEKLFF
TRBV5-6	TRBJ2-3	CASSREIQADTQYF
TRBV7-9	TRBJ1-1	CASSLDKRISEAFF
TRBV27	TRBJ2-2	CASTPSTVPGELFF
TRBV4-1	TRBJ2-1	CASSQAGLAGVPPFF
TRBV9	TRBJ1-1	CASSLDVNTEAFF
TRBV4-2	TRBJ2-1	CASSPVRNGFSSYNEQFF
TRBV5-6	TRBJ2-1	CASSFPADNEQFF
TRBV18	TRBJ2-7	CASSPREPYEQYF
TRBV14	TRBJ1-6	CASSPRTGIRSPLHF
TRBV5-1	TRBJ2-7	CASSYWTSADYEQYF
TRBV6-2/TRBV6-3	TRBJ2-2	CASSLTLPSNTGELFF
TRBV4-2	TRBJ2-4	CASSHLGGQGGRKNIQYF
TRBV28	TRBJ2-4	CASSLARGAKNIQYF
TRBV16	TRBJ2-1	CASSQASSGSNEQFF
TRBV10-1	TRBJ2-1	CASRKAGGPNNEQFF
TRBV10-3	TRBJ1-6	CATSKRQELWEGASPLHF
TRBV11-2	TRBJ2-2	CASSLAGLNTGELFF
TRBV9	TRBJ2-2	CASTPGGTTGELFF
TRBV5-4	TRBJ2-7	CASSLVGFDFWYF
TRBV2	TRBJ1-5	CASGYGSNQPQHF
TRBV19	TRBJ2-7	CASSIALGYEQYF
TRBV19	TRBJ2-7	CASSTPDRRAVGEQYF
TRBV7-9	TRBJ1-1	CASSSQTGMNTEAFF
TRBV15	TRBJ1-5	CATSRGRQLYSNQPQHF
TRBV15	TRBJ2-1	CATSMGPRASGRYNEQFF
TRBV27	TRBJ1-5	CASSLYPGAQPQHF
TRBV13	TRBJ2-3	CASRIQGASPDTQYF
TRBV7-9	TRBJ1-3	CASSLVSGNGNTIYF
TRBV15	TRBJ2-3	CATSRWLAGGTDTQYF
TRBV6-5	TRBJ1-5	CASSWTSGYQPQHF
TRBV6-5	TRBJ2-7	CASSMGRGQFEQYF
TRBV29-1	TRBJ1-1	CSVELRREGEAFF
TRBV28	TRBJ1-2	CASSLGTLYGYTF
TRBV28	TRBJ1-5	CASGDRGLANIQPQHF
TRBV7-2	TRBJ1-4	CASSSNGAEKLFF
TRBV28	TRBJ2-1	CASSSLAGEQFF
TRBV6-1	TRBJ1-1	CASSEVTGKAFF
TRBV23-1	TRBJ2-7	CASSRDRCQSQYEQYF
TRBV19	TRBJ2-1	CASSISGREQFF
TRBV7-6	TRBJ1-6	CASSFGDYNSPLHF